Following are 2 T cell receptor beta chains from one sample sequenced in a study of response to subunit inactivated influenza vaccine. MiXCR was run by TCRdb on the RT-PCR reads, yielding one entry per CDR3 protein. The sample gives about 650,000 distinct CDR3 sequences, 15% to 19% of which show up once; approximately 10% is in the top ten. The source was PBMCs from blood, collected about 12 days after vaccination. The source is a man aged 50 or older who received an inactivated influenza vaccine.

This clonotype has ten or more counts. The chain recombines TRBV20-1 with TRBJ2-7, with 7 positions matching TRBD1. The length of the CDR3 is 16 residues. Germline trimming cut 1 base from V and 2 bases from J; bases unmatched to any gene: 11. CDR1 DFQATT and CDR2 SNEGSKA come from the germline V gene (reference sequence). CDR3 bases: TGCAGTGCTAGAGGGGACCACAGGGGACCGACCTACGAGCAGTACTTC. Protein product: CSARGDHRGPTYEQYF.

A note on this clonotype: The junction departs from the called germline gene at one end, perhaps through a read error. V gene TRBV5-4 combines with J gene TRBJ1-2; D may be TRBD1 (6 bases). This CDR3 is built from 13 residues. Germline-derived CDR1 and CDR2 are SGHNT and YYREEE (reference sequence). In DNA, the CDR3 is TGTGCCAGCAGCTCTGGGGGCCTCTATTGCTACACCTTC. This gives the protein CASSSGGLYCYTF.